This TCR beta chain originates from a study of early T cells in non-severe SARS-CoV-2 infection. Study in general: The sequenced material was bulk RNA from unsorted whole blood, and its chains were unpaired. The study's findings and limits: In VDJdb matching, anti-spike CD8 responses were favored while private and CD4 specificities went missing.

Each single cDNA molecule received a unique molecular identifier. TCRdb ran MiXCR on the 5' RACE reads and lists one entry per CDR3 protein. Of approximately 70,000 distinct CDR3 sequences detected, roughly 12% appear once; the ten largest clones hold about 4.2%. This clonotype has just a few counts. The target antigen is unknown. The TCR originated in an adult who was a healthcare worker with PCR-confirmed SARS-CoV-2 infection or an uninfected control (not recorded which). Material: whole blood.

The CDR3: CASQDVGYEQYF. In DNA form, the CDR3 reads TGCGCCAGCCAGGATGTTGGCTACGAGCAGTACTTC. This chain connects TRBV5-1 to TRBJ2-7; D remains ambiguous. CDR1 is SGHRS and CDR2 is YFSETQ in the germline V gene. The CDR3 has 12 amino acids. V lost 7 bases and J 3 bases, leaving 11 bases between the germline ends.